This T cell receptor (beta chain) was obtained from a study of blood T cell repertoires in COVID-19 (dated by TCRdb to 2020 to 2021). In the study overall: The collaborator samples originated in the United States, Italy and Spain and spanned the acute and convalescent phases of COVID-19. The material from the prospective study consisted of cDNA or gDNA derived from T cells, B-cell-depleted T cells, or PBMCs. The repertoires were made available in a free public database intended to serve as a resource for research on the immune response to SARS-CoV-2. Samples were obtained from the ongoing ImmuneRACE study (first 160 participants) and from about 1,300 subjects provided by 6 global collaborators. Where available, HLA class I and class II types were obtained from metadata supplied by the sample provider rather than from assay-based typing. Subjects who had been exposed to COVID-19, were actively infected with it, or had recovered from it provided the deeply sampled blood TCRbeta repertoires that made up the dataset. A de-identified subject ID, COVID-19 status, age in years and sex were almost always included in the sample metadata. The study at large found these results: The amount of clinical and demographic metadata varied by source and participant and was provided uncurated.

This clone has a handful of counts. Its cognate antigen has yet to be identified. No much larger clonotype is one base removed from it; base qualities were not supplied. The immunoSEQ Assay, a bias-controlled multiplex PCR, was used to amplify TCRbeta CDR3 regions from genomic DNA. Processing in the source paper ran as follows. Nucleated cell counts per sample were estimated from amplification of reference gene primers within the assay. To quantify the absolute abundance of each unique TCRbeta CDR3 rearrangement, sequence reads were collapsed and filtered. For each sample, productive Simpson clonality was calculated as the square root of Simpson's diversity index over productive rearrangements. The table comes from immuneACCESS by way of TCRdb, which keeps in-frame sequences with V and J called. Part of the clones is missing from these tables; in studies checked, under half for an unresolved V gene and the rest for unknown reasons. The V and J calls and clone size come from that table; D and trimming were worked out from the DNA. The sample records more than 250,000 clones, roughly 85% of which are singletons. The top ten hold roughly 4.6% of the sample.

CDR1 and CDR2 are drawn from the germline V gene (reference sequence): SGHKS, YYEKEE. Trimming removed 0 bases from V and 8 bases from J, leaving 3 bases between the germline ends. The CDR3 runs 12 residues from the cysteine to the phenylalanine. CDR3 DNA only is kept here, 36 bases in frame from base 1. Each collaborating institution followed its own protocols to collect whole blood in K2EDTA tubes. For TCRbeta analysis, collaborators shipped samples as frozen whole blood, isolated PBMCs, or DNA extracted from either of those sample types. The sequencing input was peripheral blood. This receptor chain uses TRBV5-5 and TRBJ1-6, with an unclear D gene assignment. The receptor was isolated from a man over 45 with active or convalescent COVID-19. The DNA sequence is TGTGCCAGCAGCTTGGCGGATTCACCCCTCCACTTT. It codes for CASSLADSPLHF.